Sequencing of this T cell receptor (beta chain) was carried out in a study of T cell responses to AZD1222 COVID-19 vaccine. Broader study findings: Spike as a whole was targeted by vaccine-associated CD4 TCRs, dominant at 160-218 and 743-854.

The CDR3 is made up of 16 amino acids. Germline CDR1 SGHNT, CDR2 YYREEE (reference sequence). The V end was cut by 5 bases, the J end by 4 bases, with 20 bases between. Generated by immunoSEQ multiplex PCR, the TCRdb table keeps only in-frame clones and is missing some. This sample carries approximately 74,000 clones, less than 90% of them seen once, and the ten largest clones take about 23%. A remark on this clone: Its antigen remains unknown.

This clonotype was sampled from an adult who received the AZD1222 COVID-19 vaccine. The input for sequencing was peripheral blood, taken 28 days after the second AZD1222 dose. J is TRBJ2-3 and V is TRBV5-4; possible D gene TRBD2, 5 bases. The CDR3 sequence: CASSVSAGAGADTQYF. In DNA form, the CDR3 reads TGTGCCAGCAGTGTATCCGCGGGCGCGGGCGCAGATACGCAGTATTTT.